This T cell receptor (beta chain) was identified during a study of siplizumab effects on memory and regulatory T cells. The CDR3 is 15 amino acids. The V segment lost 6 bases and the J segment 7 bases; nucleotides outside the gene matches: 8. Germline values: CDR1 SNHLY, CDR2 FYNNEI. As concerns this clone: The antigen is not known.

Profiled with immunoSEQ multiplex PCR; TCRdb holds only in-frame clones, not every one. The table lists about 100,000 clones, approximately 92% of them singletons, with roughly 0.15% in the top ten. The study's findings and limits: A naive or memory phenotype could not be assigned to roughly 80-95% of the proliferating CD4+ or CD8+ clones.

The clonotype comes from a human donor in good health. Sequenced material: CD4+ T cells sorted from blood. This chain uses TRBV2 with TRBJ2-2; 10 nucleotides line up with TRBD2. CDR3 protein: CASRRGTSVDGELFF. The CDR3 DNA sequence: TGTGCCAGCAGGAGGGGGACTAGCGTTGACGGGGAGCTGTTTTTT.